This T cell receptor beta chain was recovered during a study of response to subunit inactivated influenza vaccine. This clonotype was recorded a few times. TCRdb recomputed calls from the RT-PCR reads with MiXCR, one row per CDR3 protein. The profile shows 860,000 or so distinct CDR3 sequences, over 20% of them singletons. This CDR3 region has 15 residues. Germline V gives CDR1 LGHNA, CDR2 YSLEER. V lost 4 bases, J lost 3 bases, and 13 bases lay in between. V is TRBV4-3 and J is TRBJ2-1; tentative D call: TRBD2 (6 bases). Sample: PBMCs from blood, taken more than 4 days after vaccination. This clonotype was obtained from a man aged 50 to 59 who received an inactivated influenza vaccine. Here the CDR3 reads CASSPAGTYYNEQFF. The DNA of the CDR3 is TGCGCCAGCAGCCCTGCCGGGACTTACTACAATGAGCAGTTCTTC.